What follows are 5 T cell receptor beta chains derived from one specimen sequenced in a study of pediatric ulcerative colitis. The protocol was immunoSEQ multiplex PCR, while the TCRdb copy is restricted to in-frame clones and leaves out a portion. Of about 24,000 clones listed, 55% to 75% are singletons. During colonoscopy, one to two rectal pinch biopsies were collected. Sequencing input: gut tissue. All receptors come from a boy aged 5-17 years with severe ulcerative colitis.

This chain links TRBV7-2 with TRBJ1-5; D is undetermined. V dropped 1 base and J dropped 6 bases, with 4 bases sitting between them. This CDR3 comprises 12 residues. Germline CDR1 SGHTA, CDR2 FQGNSA. The CDR3 here is CASSLGTQPQHF. Written as DNA, the CDR3 is TGTGCCAGCAGCTTAGGCACTCAGCCCCAGCATTTT.

By sample share, this clone is medium-sized. V gene TRBV5-1 combines with J gene TRBJ1-2; tentative D call: TRBD1 (5 bases). The germline V gene has CDR1 SGHRS and CDR2 YFSETQ. The CDR3 spans 14 residues. The V and J ends lost 0 bases and 7 bases respectively, with 13 bases between them. The CDR3 protein is CASSLGGPGTGYTF. The CDR3 nucleotides read TGCGCCAGCAGCTTGGGAGGCCCCGGGACTGGCTACACCTTC.

The chain combines TRBV7-9 with TRBJ2-2; no clear D. The CDR3 consists of 14 residues. CDR1 SEHNR and CDR2 FQNEAQ come from the germline V gene (reference sequence). Trimming pared 0 bases from V and 5 bases from J, leaving 7 bases between. The CDR3 sequence: CASSLALETGELFF. The CDR3, as DNA: TGTGCCAGCAGCTTAGCCCTGGAGACCGGGGAGCTGTTTTTT.

This chain uses TRBV2 with TRBJ2-7, with D unclear. The CDR3 contains 13 residues. The germline CDR1 and CDR2 sequences are SNHLY and FYNNEI. V was cut by 7 bases and J by 0 bases, with 10 bases left in between. This chain's CDR3 is CASKGSFSYEQYF. CDR3 nucleotide sequence: TGTGCCAGCAAAGGCAGTTTCTCCTACGAGCAGTACTTC.

The CDR3 protein is CASSEGTSGTDTQYF. CDR3 nucleotides: TGTGCCAGCAGTGAGGGGACTAGCGGCACAGATACGCAGTATTTT. The chain employs TRBV6-4 and TRBJ2-3; 10 bases agree with TRBD2. The germline V gene encodes CDR1 MRHNA and CDR2 SNTAGT. J gave up 1 base and V 3 bases, and 1 base lay outside the gene matches. The CDR3 spans 15 residues.